This T cell receptor beta chain was recorded in a study of radiation and T cells in renal cell carcinoma. For the study at large: Nephrectomy followed 15 Gy stereotactic body radiation by 4 weeks. Points from the study as a whole: In blood, top tumor clones expanded by 2 weeks, shrinking by 4.

The time point denotes: blood 2 weeks post-SBRT. The treatment was: 15 Gy SBRT to primary tumor, nephrectomy 4 weeks later. Clear cell pathology was present in this patient's renal cell carcinoma. The table came from immunoSEQ multiplex PCR; TCRdb's copy has only in-frame clones and leaves some out. The data contain roughly 130,000 clones, more than 70% of them singletons. On this clone: Antigen unknown.

Germline CDR1 reads SGHRS; CDR2 reads YFSETQ. The CDR3 extends over 15 amino acids. The ends lost 4 bases at V and 8 bases at J; junction bases unmatched: 11. The chain links TRBV5-1 to TRBJ1-4, with 7 bases fitting TRBD1. Sequenced material: blood, taken from a patient whose treatment included radiotherapy and nephrectomy. The clonotype originates from a woman in her 70s with renal cell carcinoma. This chain's CDR3 is CASSHQGGGQEKLFF. CDR3 DNA: TGCGCCAGCAGCCATCAGGGGGGCGGGCAAGAAAAACTGTTTTTT.